The 24 T cell receptor beta chains presented below share a single source sample, sequenced in a study of early T cells in non-severe SARS-CoV-2 infection (dated by TCRdb to 2020 to 2023). Library generation was performed with 5' RACE. TCRdb lists the instrument as NextSeq 500. The raw public data were reprocessed by TCRdb itself: fastp quality trimming at Q25, MiXCR clonotype calling, in-frame beta chains only. Rows are unified per CDR3 protein, each entry keeping the most common DNA and genes. The sample table contains under 70,000 distinct CDR3 sequences; only one count was recorded for roughly 5.7% of them. The ten largest make up roughly 3.5% of the sample. The sequences come from whole blood, collected at baseline. The receptors were gathered from an adult who was a healthcare worker with PCR-confirmed SARS-CoV-2 infection or an uninfected control (not recorded which).

Comments on this clonotype: A much larger clone differs by one base, so this may be a read error. Here the CDR3 omits its conserved ending phenylalanine or tryptophan, so a read error is the likely source. J is TRBJ2-6 and V is TRBV11-2; D call uncertain. CDR1 SGHAT and CDR2 FQNNGV come from the germline V gene. The V and J ends lost 3 bases and 0 bases respectively, with 6 bases between them. CDR3 length equals 15 residues. CDR3 in amino acids: CASSFRSSGANVLTS. In DNA form, the CDR3 reads TGTGCCAGCAGCTTCCGAAGCTCTGGGGCCAACGTCCTGACTTCC.

This clonotype was counted many times. The chain uses TRBV20-1 and TRBJ2-7; D not resolved. Trimming took 2 bases from V and 1 from J, leaving 18 bases between them. This CDR3 is built from 16 residues. Germline V gene lookup returns CDR1 DFQATT and CDR2 SNEGSKA (reference sequence). The CDR3, as DNA: TGCAGTGCTAGAAAGGGCTCTTCCACGATATCCTACGAGCAGTACTTC. Encoded protein: CSARKGSSTISYEQYF.

This clonotype was recorded at least ten times. The rearrangement joins TRBV6-6 to TRBJ1-2, with a weak D call TRBD1 (6 bases). Looked up from germline, CDR1 is MNHNY and CDR2 is SVGAGI (reference sequence). V gave up 4 bases and J gave up 4 bases, with 13 bases separating them. The CDR3 contains 14 residues. CDR3 in DNA: TGTGCCAGCAGTTCGCCGGGACAAACCTATGGCTACACCTTC. Its protein product is CASSSPGQTYGYTF.

The chain couples TRBV12-3 or TRBV12-4 to TRBJ1-3; no definite D call. The V gene lost 4 bases and the J gene lost 0 bases, with 10 bases spanning the gap. This CDR3 is built from 15 residues. The CDR3 here is CASSSNRPSGNTIYF. The CDR3 coding sequence is TGTGCCAGCAGTTCAAATCGGCCCTCTGGAAACACCATATATTTT.

This clonotype was recorded at least ten times. The rearrangement uses TRBV10-3 and TRBJ2-6; possibly TRBD1 for D (5 bases). Trimming removed 0 bases from V and 1 base from J, with 10 bases in between. The CDR3 contains 17 residues. Germline assignment: CDR1 ENHRY and CDR2 SYGVKD. CDR3 DNA sequence: TGTGCCATCAGTGAGTCGAAGGGGAATTCTGGGGCCAACGTCCTGACTTTC. As protein: CAISESKGNSGANVLTF.

Many counts were recorded for this clonotype. In DNA, the CDR3 is TGTGCCAGCAGCCGGACCCAAGAGACCCAGTACTTC. Protein: CASSRTQETQYF. This chain connects TRBV6-6 to TRBJ2-5; D is undetermined. V lost 6 bases and J 1 base, leaving 6 bases between the germline ends. Germline V gene data show CDR1 as MNHNY and CDR2 as SVGAGI (reference sequence). CDR3 length: 12 residues.

This clonotype was observed many times. This chain joins TRBV7-8 and TRBJ2-7, with D tentatively TRBD1 (6 bases). The CDR3 length is 16 residues. Per germline, CDR1 SGHVS and CDR2 FQNEAQ. The V end was cut by 5 bases, the J end by 1 base, with 18 bases between. In nucleotides, the CDR3 is TGTGCCAGCAGCCCCCACAGGGTTCCCTCTTCCTACGAGCAGTACTTC. Translating gives CASSPHRVPSSYEQYF.

This rearrangement joins TRBV14 to TRBJ2-7; 9 bases are shared with TRBD1. V lost 1 base to trimming and J lost 3 bases; unmatched junction nucleotides: 10. The CDR3 totals 17 residues. The germline V gene has CDR1 SGHDN and CDR2 FVKESK. The CDR3 DNA follows: TGTGCCAGCAGCCAAGGACCCCGGGACAGGGTTCTCTACGAGCAGTACTTC. Translation gives CASSQGPRDRVLYEQYF.

The genes are TRBV10-3 and TRBJ2-1, with TRBD2 matching 12 bases. The germline CDR1 and CDR2 sequences are ENHRY and SYGVKD. V trimming: 7 bases; J trimming: 0 bases; junction bases outside the gene matches: 7. This CDR3 region has 17 residues. The CDR3 bases are TGTGCCATCACCAACCTAGCGGGAGGGAGCTCCTACAATGAGCAGTTCTTC. Translating gives CAITNLAGGSSYNEQFF.

In its sample, this clonotype was seen many times. CDR3: CSVANTDTQYF. DNA of the CDR3: TGCAGCGTTGCGAACACAGATACGCAGTATTTT. The V and J genes are TRBV29-1 and TRBJ2-3, with D hard to call. Trimming left V 4 bases short and J 2 bases short, with 4 bases between. CDR1 and CDR2 from the germline V gene are SQVTM and ANQGSEA. CDR3 length: 11 amino acids.

By sample share, this clonotype is medium-sized. The rearrangement joins TRBV19 to TRBJ2-7; 13 bases fit TRBD2. V shed 5 bases and J 5 bases; nucleotides not matched to a gene: 6. In germline, CDR1 is LNHDA, CDR2 SQIVND (reference sequence). The CDR3 runs to 15 residues. The CDR3 coding sequence is TGTGCCAGTAGTCTACTAGCGGGAGGGCCGGACGAGCAGTACTTC. It is translated as CASSLLAGGPDEQYF.

This clonotype has only a few counts. This chain joins TRBV20-1 and TRBJ1-3, with D possibly being TRBD1 (6 bases). V lost 1 base and J lost 1, with 8 bases in between. The length of the CDR3 is 14 residues. Germline V CDR1 and CDR2: DFQATT, SNEGSKA (reference sequence). CDR3 sequence: CSARVTGSGNTIYF. The DNA of the CDR3 is TGCAGTGCTAGAGTTACAGGGTCTGGAAACACCATATATTTT.

This clonotype was counted ten times or more. V and J are TRBV27 and TRBJ2-1, with D possibly called TRBD1 or TRBD2 (5 bases each). Per germline, CDR1 MNHEY and CDR2 SMNVEV (reference sequence). Trimming removed 5 bases from V and 12 bases from J, with 17 bases in between. CDR3 length: 13 residues. The chain's CDR3 is CASSSASKRGQFF. Here the CDR3 DNA reads TGTGCCAGCAGTAGCGCCAGTAAGAGGGGGCAGTTCTTC.

This clonotype has just one count. V and J are TRBV30 and TRBJ1-2; D uncertain. Germline V gene data show CDR1 as GTSNPN and CDR2 as SVGIG (reference sequence). The CDR3 extends over 14 amino acids. Trimming removed 2 bases from V and 2 bases from J, with 12 bases in between. The CDR3 sequence is CAWSHRRGNYGYTF. DNA for the CDR3: TGTGCCTGGAGTCACAGACGAGGAAACTATGGCTACACCTTC.

This clonotype was detected ten times or more. The rearrangement uses TRBV7-9 and TRBJ1-1; D remains ambiguous. V gave up 3 bases and J gave up 7 bases, with 9 bases separating them. The CDR3 consists of 12 residues. Germline CDR1 reads SEHNR; CDR2 reads FQNEAQ (reference sequence). The CDR3 spells CASSFLELEAFF. CDR3 DNA sequence: TGTGCCAGCAGCTTTCTAGAACTTGAAGCTTTCTTT.

This clonotype was detected ten times or more. This sequence joins TRBV20-1 and TRBJ2-7, with 11 bases aligning to TRBD2. Germline-derived CDR1 and CDR2 are DFQATT and SNEGSKA (reference sequence). This CDR3 is 14 amino acids long. The ends lost 4 bases at V and 1 base at J; junction bases unmatched: 3. Here the CDR3 reads CSAITSGSSYEQYF. CDR3 nucleotide sequence: TGCAGTGCTATCACTAGCGGGAGTTCCTACGAGCAGTACTTC.

This clonotype was seen ten or more times. This chain joins TRBV5-1 and TRBJ2-3; 7 nucleotides match TRBD2. Per germline, CDR1 SGHRS and CDR2 YFSETQ. With V trimmed by 0 bases and J by 3 bases, 13 bases remained unmatched. CDR3 size: 18 residues. CDR3 amino acids: CASSLEGRAGDVTDTQYF. The DNA for the CDR3 is TGCGCCAGCAGCTTGGAGGGAAGGGCGGGAGACGTAACAGATACGCAGTATTTT.

The sample holds many counts of this clonotype. This chain connects TRBV29-1 to TRBJ2-1, with TRBD1 matching over 9 bases. CDR1 is SQVTM, CDR2 ANQGSEA, per germline. The CDR3 is made up of 14 amino acids. Trimming cost V 7 bases and J 2 bases; bases outside gene matches: 6. The CDR3 region has the DNA TGCAGCGGCTCCGGGACAGGGCCCTACAATGAGCAGTTCTTC. Residues: CSGSGTGPYNEQFF.

J is TRBJ2-7 and V is TRBV11-2, with no clear D. Germline values: CDR1 SGHAT, CDR2 FQNNGV. With 1 base removed from V and 2 bases from J, the gap between germline ends came to 9 bases. The CDR3 is made up of 14 amino acids. The CDR3 coding sequence is TGTGCCAGCAGCTTAGGGGTCAGCCCCTACGAGCAGTACTTC. Translated, it gives CASSLGVSPYEQYF.

This clonotype was counted a few times. V is TRBV28 and J is TRBJ2-5; D gene unclear. V lost 2 bases, J lost 6 bases, and 4 bases lay in between. CDR3 length: 11 amino acids. From germline, CDR1 is MDHEN and CDR2 SYDVKM. The CDR3 loop reads CASSLRQTQYF. As DNA, the CDR3 is TGTGCCAGCAGTTTACGCCAGACCCAGTACTTC.

The chain carries TRBV29-1 and TRBJ2-3; 8 bases are shared with TRBD2. With V trimmed by 6 bases and J by 2 bases, 4 bases remained unmatched. Germline V gives CDR1 SQVTM, CDR2 ANQGSEA. This CDR3 is 13 amino acids long. The CDR3 coding sequence is TGCAGCGTAAGCGGGAGTAACACAGATACGCAGTATTTT. Translating gives CSVSGSNTDTQYF.

This clonotype was found many times. The chain uses TRBV9 and TRBJ2-3, with 8 bases that match TRBD2. From germline, CDR1 is SGDLS and CDR2 YYNGEE. This CDR3 is built from 16 residues. J lost 1 base, V lost 4 bases, and 8 bases had no gene match. The CDR3 DNA is TGTGCCAGCAGCCAAAGCGGGAGAGATGGCACAGATACGCAGTATTTT. The encoded protein is CASSQSGRDGTDTQYF.

This clonotype was counted ten times or more. J is TRBJ2-3 and V is TRBV5-1, with TRBD1 identical over 8 bases. J lost 4 bases, V lost 4 bases, and 5 bases had no gene match. The CDR3 extends over 14 amino acids. Germline V gives CDR1 SGHRS, CDR2 YFSETQ. CDR3 loop: CASSRGQEADTQYF. DNA of the CDR3: TGCGCCAGCAGCAGGGGACAGGAGGCAGATACGCAGTATTTT.

In its sample, this clonotype is medium-sized (0.01 to 0.1%). This sequence joins TRBV20-1 and TRBJ2-1; possible D gene TRBD2, 6 bases. The germline CDR1 and CDR2 sequences are DFQATT and SNEGSKA (reference sequence). The CDR3 contains 14 residues. Trimming stripped 5 bases from V and 0 bases from J, with 11 bases between. Written as DNA, the CDR3 is TGCAGTGCTGGGGGGTCTAGCTCCTACAATGAGCAGTTCTTC. This translates into CSAGGSSSYNEQFF.